The 20 T cell receptor beta chains given below trace back to one sample, sequenced in a study of CD8+ T cells in alopecia areata. It was cDNA, reverse transcribed from extracted RNA, that served as the sequencing template. Libraries were prepared by immunoSEQ multiplex PCR; TCRdb keeps only in-frame clonotypes and omits some of them. The data contain more than 200,000 clones, 67% of them singletons. The sample in question was CD4+ T cells sorted from blood, obtained at week 0. These receptors were obtained from a human donor with alopecia areata.

J is TRBJ2-5 and V is TRBV7-3, with TRBD1 matching over 7 bases. The CDR3 length is 15 residues. J gave up 5 bases and V 2 bases, and 8 bases lay outside the gene matches. Germline values: CDR1 SGHTA, CDR2 FQGTGA. CDR3 nucleotides: TGTGCCAGCAGCTTATCCGGGACAGCTAGGGAGACCCAGTACTTC. Translation gives CASSLSGTARETQYF.

The chain has TRBV29-1 and TRBJ2-7, with 12 positions matching TRBD1. With V trimmed by 7 bases and J by 7 bases, 5 bases remained unmatched. CDR1 and CDR2 (germline): SQVTM, ANQGSEA. The CDR3 length is 12 residues. CDR3 nucleotide sequence: TGCAGCGCGGGACAGGGGGCGGGGGAGCAGTACTTC. It is translated as CSAGQGAGEQYF.

The V and J genes are TRBV30 and TRBJ1-2; perhaps TRBD1 as D (5 bases). The germline CDR1 and CDR2 sequences are GTSNPN and SVGIG (reference sequence). Trimming shortened V by 0 bases and J by 8 bases, and 16 bases separated the two germline ends. CDR3 size: 14 residues. CDR3 region: CAWSVRGEPRGYTF. The CDR3 DNA reads TGTGCCTGGAGTGTACGAGGGGAGCCCCGGGGCTACACCTTC. Filled out from reference TRBV30 and TRBJ1-2, the complete variable domain reads SQTIHQWPATLVQPVGSPLSLECTVEGTSNPNLYWYRQAAGRGLQLLFYSVGIGQISSEVPQNLSASRPQDRQFILSSKKLLLSDSGFYLCAWSVRGEPRGYTFGSGTRLTVV.

This clone was seen a handful of times. This chain connects TRBV11-2 to TRBJ2-2; a possible D gene is TRBD1 (5 bases). The CDR3 loop spans 16 amino acids. The germline V gene encodes CDR1 SGHAT and CDR2 FQNNGV. Trimming took off 5 bases at V and 6 bases at J, with 19 bases between the two ends. CDR3 sequence (DNA): TGTGCCAGCAGCGCGACTCCCGCAGGGTTGGCCGGGGAGCTGTTTTTT. Its protein product is CASSATPAGLAGELFF.

This CDR3 is CASSYSGGGKTQYF. For the CDR3, the DNA is TGTGCCAGCAGTTACTCGGGGGGCGGGAAGACCCAGTACTTC. The J gene is TRBJ2-5, the V gene TRBV6-5; D is possibly TRBD1 or TRBD2 (6 bases each). With 0 bases removed from V and 6 bases from J, the gap between germline ends came to 11 bases. From germline, CDR1 is MNHEY and CDR2 SVGAGI. The length of the CDR3 is 14 residues.

This rearrangement joins TRBV9 to TRBJ2-3, with D perhaps TRBD2 (6 bases). CDR1 SGDLS and CDR2 YYNGEE come from the germline V gene. Trimming left V 0 bases short and J 0 bases short, with 8 bases between. The CDR3 loop spans 15 amino acids. CDR3 region: CASSVAGTSTDTQYF. The CDR3 DNA is TGTGCCAGCAGCGTAGCTGGGACTAGCACAGATACGCAGTATTTT.

This clone occurred a few times. The rearrangement links TRBV29-1 to TRBJ2-5; D gene uncertain. Trimming stripped 0 bases from V and 9 bases from J, with 8 bases between. CDR3 length: 11 residues. Germline assignment: CDR1 SQVTM and CDR2 ANQGSEA. CDR3 residues: CSVEDRVAQYF. CDR3 in DNA: TGCAGCGTTGAAGATCGGGTGGCCCAGTACTTC. Filled out from reference TRBV29-1 and TRBJ2-5, the complete variable domain reads SAVISQKPSRDICQRGTSLTIQCQVDSQVTMMFWYRQQPGQSLTLIATANQGSEATYESGFVIDKFPISRPNLTFSTLTVSNMSPEDSSIYLCSVEDRVAQYFGPGTRLLVL.

The chain has TRBV9 and TRBJ2-7; 8 nucleotides align to TRBD1. Germline assignment: CDR1 SGDLS and CDR2 YYNGEE. This CDR3 is built from 15 residues. V was pared by 3 bases and J by 4 bases, with 9 bases of the junction left unmatched. CDR3 sequence: CASSAGGSREYEQYF. For the CDR3, the DNA is TGTGCCAGCAGCGCAGGGGGCAGTCGGGAGTACGAGCAGTACTTC. The full variable domain, its missing parts supplied by reference TRBV9 and TRBJ2-7, is DSGVTQTPKHLITATGQRVTLRCSPRSGDLSVYWYQQSLDQGLQFLIQYYNGEERAKGNILERFSAQQFPDLHSELNLSSLELGDSALYFCASSAGGSREYEQYFGPGTRLTVT.

The chain couples TRBV30 to TRBJ1-2; D might be TRBD1 (5 bases). Germline CDR1 is GTSNPN and CDR2 is SVGIG (reference sequence). V lost 0 bases and J lost 2, with 13 bases in between. This CDR3 is 15 amino acids long. The CDR3 reads CAWSVPGSVNYGYTF. The CDR3 nucleotides read TGTGCCTGGAGTGTCCCAGGGAGCGTAAACTATGGCTACACCTTC.

This clone showed up just a few times. This chain connects TRBV14 to TRBJ2-1, with D uncertain. V lost 0 bases and J lost 9, with 9 bases in between. Germline CDR1 is SGHDN and CDR2 is FVKESK. The CDR3 has 13 residues. As DNA, the CDR3 is TGTGCCAGCAGCCAAGAGCAGCTGGGTGAGCAGTTCTTC. Amino acids: CASSQEQLGEQFF.

This sequence joins TRBV5-1 and TRBJ2-2; D not resolved. Trimming shortened V by 4 bases and J by 8 bases, and 6 bases separated the two germline ends. Germline V gene sequence: CDR1 SGHRS, CDR2 YFSETQ. The CDR3 extends over 11 amino acids. This CDR3 is CASSVGGELFF. CDR3 DNA sequence: TGCGCCAGCAGCGTTGGAGGGGAGCTGTTTTTT. Supplemented by reference TRBV5-1 and TRBJ2-2, the full variable domain reads KAGVTQTPRYLIKTRGQQVTLSCSPISGHRSVSWYQQTPGQGLQFLFEYFSETQRNKGNFPGRFSGRQFSNSRSEMNVSTLELGDSALYLCASSVGGELFFGEGSRLTVL.

V usage is TRBV9 and J usage is TRBJ2-7; D not resolved. Germline V CDR1 and CDR2: SGDLS, YYNGEE. The CDR3 spans 16 residues. V shed 3 bases and J shed 0 bases, with 16 bases lying between them. This chain's CDR3 is CASSADIGGSSYEQYF. Written as DNA, the CDR3 is TGTGCCAGCAGCGCAGATATCGGCGGTAGCTCCTACGAGCAGTACTTC.

V usage is TRBV5-1 and J usage is TRBJ2-1; 10 bases are shared with TRBD2. The germline V gene encodes CDR1 SGHRS and CDR2 YFSETQ. With V trimmed by 5 bases and J by 1 base, 3 bases remained unmatched. This CDR3 is built from 15 residues. CDR3 residues: CASRTSGTSYNEQFF. The CDR3 DNA is TGCGCCAGCAGAACTAGCGGGACGTCCTACAATGAGCAGTTCTTC.

The sample holds a few counts of this clone. V gene TRBV29-1 combines with J gene TRBJ1-4, with 8 positions matching TRBD1. Losses at the gene ends were 3 bases for V and 8 bases for J; bases not matched to a gene: 5. This CDR3 has 13 amino acids. The germline CDR1 and CDR2 sequences are SQVTM and ANQGSEA. The CDR3 sequence: CSVDLTGGEKLFF. The CDR3 region has the DNA TGCAGCGTTGACTTAACAGGGGGGGAAAAACTGTTTTTT. The full variable domain, its missing parts supplied by reference TRBV29-1 and TRBJ1-4, is SAVISQKPSRDICQRGTSLTIQCQVDSQVTMMFWYRQQPGQSLTLIATANQGSEATYESGFVIDKFPISRPNLTFSTLTVSNMSPEDSSIYLCSVDLTGGEKLFFGSGTQLSVL.

This chain connects TRBV27 to TRBJ2-2; TRBD1 aligns across 8 bases. The CDR3 sequence is 16 residues long. Germline loops: CDR1 MNHEY, CDR2 SMNVEV (reference sequence). With V trimmed by 4 bases and J by 0 bases, 4 bases remained unmatched. The CDR3: CASSSMDRANTGELFF. The CDR3 DNA is TGTGCCAGCAGTTCCATGGACAGGGCGAACACCGGGGAGCTGTTTTTT.

J is TRBJ1-2 and V is TRBV19, with D possibly being TRBD1 (5 bases). Germline CDR1 is LNHDA and CDR2 is SQIVND (reference sequence). V was trimmed by 7 bases and J by 4 bases, leaving 16 bases between them. This CDR3 has 14 amino acids. The CDR3 DNA is TGTGCCAGTACCCCCGGGACTGGCTTCTATGGCTACACCTTC. Its protein product is CASTPGTGFYGYTF.

The chain links TRBV5-4 to TRBJ1-2; no firm D call. The CDR3 spans 15 residues. V lost 10 bases to trimming and J lost 8 bases, with 27 bases between them. Germline lookup yields CDR1 SGHNT and CDR2 YYREEE (reference sequence). This CDR3 is CAVLTLREARSGYTF. In DNA, the CDR3 is TGTGCCGTGCTCACCCTGCGGGAAGCCCGTTCGGGCTACACCTTC.

The gene calls are TRBV7-2 and TRBJ1-1, with D perhaps TRBD1 (6 bases). V lost 5 bases and J lost 4, with 17 bases in between. Germline CDR1 is SGHTA and CDR2 is FQGNSA. This CDR3 has 15 amino acids. DNA for the CDR3: TGTGCCAGCAGCCCGAACAGGGTTTGGAGCACTGAAGCTTTCTTT. Its translation is CASSPNRVWSTEAFF.

The V call is TRBV5-1, the J call TRBJ1-4; 7 nucleotides align to TRBD1. Trimming at V came to 5 bases and at J to 4 bases, leaving 5 bases not matched to a gene. Germline CDR1 reads SGHRS; CDR2 reads YFSETQ. This CDR3 region has 14 residues. The CDR3 loop reads CASRLTGYNEKLFF. The CDR3 nucleotides are TGCGCCAGCAGACTGACAGGGTATAATGAAAAACTGTTTTTT.

This clone has just a few counts. The rearrangement links TRBV19 to TRBJ1-1, with 7 nucleotides matching TRBD1. In germline, CDR1 is LNHDA, CDR2 SQIVND (reference sequence). V lost 5 bases and J lost 2; bases outside the gene matches: 5. The CDR3 extends over 14 amino acids. The DNA for the CDR3 is TGTGCCAGTAGTCCGGGGACAGCCAACACTGAAGCTTTCTTT. Its protein is CASSPGTANTEAFF.